The present T cell receptor (beta chain) was sequenced within a study of cytomegalovirus exposure and HLA in healthy donors. Germline V CDR1 and CDR2: MNHNY, SVGAGI (reference sequence). This CDR3 spans 16 amino acids. V was shortened by 7 bases and J by 1 base, with 20 bases between the two germline ends. PCR employed 60 Vbeta and 13 Jbeta primers. Some clones are missing from TCRdb's copy, which holds only in-frame ones; the method was immunoSEQ multiplex PCR. The sample holds under 200,000 clones, 65% to 85% seen once. The TCR was taken from a woman between 18 and 29 years old in good health and CMV-seronegative. The sequenced sample was PBMCs. The V gene is TRBV6-6, the J gene TRBJ2-7; no reliable D call. The CDR3 loop is CASNDPRSEYSYEQYF. In DNA, the CDR3 is TGTGCCAGCAATGACCCGAGGAGCGAGTATTCCTACGAGCAGTACTTC.